These T cell receptor beta chains were read from a single sample in a study of T cell repertoires in cytomegalovirus infection. TCRdb used MiXCR to reprocess the reads, holding one entry per CDR3 protein. The sample has roughly 500,000 distinct CDR3 sequences, 16% seen once; the top ten hold more than 20%. The sample was CD8+ T cells from PBMCs. These TCRs come from a human donor in good health (CMV status not recorded). Some clones in this sample may be carry-over from other donors' samples. CDR3s include the opening cysteine and the closing phenylalanine or tryptophan. Each record gives: clone size, V gene, D gene, J gene, CDR3 protein, CDR3 DNA. A D gene is named only where the DNA matches it firmly. Not every row has a clone size; where given, it reads once, few, many or a size class.

size: many; V: TRBV4-1; D: -; J: TRBJ1-2; CDR3: CASSQKVGNNYGYTF; DNA: TGCGCCAGCAGCCAAAAAGTGGGCAACAACTATGGCTACACCTTC
size: many; V: TRBV7-8; D: TRBD2; J: TRBJ2-1; CDR3: CASSVSGSLPNNEQFF; DNA: TGTGCCAGCAGCGTTAGCGGGAGTCTGCCCAACAATGAGCAGTTCTTC
size: -; V: TRBV20-1; D: -; J: TRBJ2-7; CDR3: CSARVLSSYEQYF; DNA: TGCAGTGCTAGAGTGTTGAGCTCCTACGAGCAGTACTTC
size: -; V: TRBV9; D: -; J: TRBJ2-1; CDR3: CASSGQRPGRTTYEQFF; DNA: TGTGCCAGCAGCGGCCAACGTCCGGGGAGGACTACCTATGAGCAGTTCTTC
size: -; V: TRBV27; D: -; J: TRBJ2-1; CDR3: CASSPPGVEQFF; DNA: TGTGCCAGCAGTCCCCCTGGGGTTGAGCAGTTCTTC
size: many; V: TRBV10-3; D: -; J: TRBJ1-1; CDR3: CAISEETPNTEAFF; DNA: TGTGCCATCAGTGAGGAGACACCAAACACTGAAGCTTTCTTT
size: many; V: TRBV28; D: -; J: TRBJ2-7; CDR3: CASSIVRVSPGEQYF; DNA: TGTGCCAGCAGTATCGTCCGGGTATCCCCTGGCGAGCAGTACTTC
size: -; V: TRBV9; D: -; J: TRBJ2-4; CDR3: CASSVVAGPGIQYF; DNA: TGTGCCAGCAGCGTAGTGGCAGGTCCGGGCATTCAGTACTTC
size: -; V: TRBV9; D: -; J: TRBJ1-3; CDR3: CASSAQGDGNTIYF; DNA: TGTGCCAGCAGCGCACAGGGTGACGGAAACACCATATATTTT
size: -; V: TRBV15; D: -; J: TRBJ2-7; CDR3: CATSRGVFPYEQYF; DNA: TGTGCCACCAGCAGGGGGGTCTTTCCCTACGAGCAGTACTTC
size: few; V: TRBV28; D: TRBD1; J: TRBJ2-7; CDR3: CASRSDRVDEQYF; DNA: TGTGCCAGCAGGTCCGACAGGGTAGACGAGCAGTACTTC
size: many; V: TRBV19; D: TRBD1; J: TRBJ2-2; CDR3: CASSTGPPGQGSYAGELFF; DNA: TGTGCCAGTAGCACCGGCCCACCGGGACAGGGGTCTTACGCCGGGGAGCTGTTTTTT
size: few; V: TRBV10-3; D: -; J: TRBJ2-5; CDR3: CAIRVRGTQYF; DNA: TGTGCCATCAGGGTACGAGGGACCCAGTACTTC
size: few; V: TRBV27; D: TRBD1; J: TRBJ2-3; CDR3: CASSWDRGQGDTQYF; DNA: TGTGCCAGCAGTTGGGACAGGGGGCAGGGAGATACGCAGTATTTT
size: -; V: TRBV11-2; D: TRBD2; J: TRBJ2-5; CDR3: CASSLETGLETKYF; DNA: TGTGCCAGCAGCTTGGAGACGGGACTAGAGACCAAGTACTTC
size: many; V: TRBV12-3/TRBV12-4; D: TRBD2; J: TRBJ2-7; CDR3: CASSLSGPSSYEQYF; DNA: TGTGCCAGCAGCCTTAGCGGGCCGAGCTCCTACGAGCAGTACTTC
size: few; V: TRBV7-9; D: -; J: TRBJ1-4; CDR3: CASSRSRGIGEKLFF; DNA: TGTGCCAGCAGCCGGTCTCGGGGCATCGGGGAAAAACTGTTTTTT
size: many; V: TRBV7-9; D: TRBD2; J: TRBJ2-1; CDR3: CASSLTSGGAYNEQFF; DNA: TGTGCCAGCAGCTTGACTAGCGGAGGGGCCTACAATGAGCAGTTCTTC
size: many; V: TRBV7-8; D: -; J: TRBJ1-6; CDR3: CASRSSGPQAPLHF; DNA: TGTGCCAGCAGATCCTCAGGGCCTCAGGCACCCCTCCACTTT
size: -; V: TRBV7-9; D: TRBD1; J: TRBJ1-5; CDR3: CASSSYRGRGNQPQHF; DNA: TGTGCCAGCAGCTCCTACAGGGGAAGGGGCAATCAGCCCCAGCATTTT
size: -; V: TRBV10-3; D: -; J: TRBJ2-3; CDR3: CAIRRPGSPTDTQYF; DNA: TGTGCCATCAGAAGACCGGGGTCCCCCACAGATACGCAGTATTTT
size: -; V: TRBV7-9; D: -; J: TRBJ1-1; CDR3: CASSLGSHNTEAFF; DNA: TGTGCCAGCAGCTTAGGATCCCATAACACTGAAGCTTTCTTT
size: many; V: TRBV11-1; D: TRBD1; J: TRBJ2-7; CDR3: CASSVGQGLRSYEQYF; DNA: TGTGCCAGCAGCGTGGGACAGGGTTTACGATCCTACGAGCAGTACTTC
size: -; V: TRBV29-1; D: TRBD1; J: TRBJ1-1; CDR3: CSVIGRDRGYRLNTEAFF; DNA: TGCAGCGTAATAGGCCGGGACAGGGGTTACAGGTTGAACACTGAAGCTTTCTTT
size: few; V: TRBV27; D: TRBD2; J: TRBJ2-1; CDR3: CASGLPGLGNEQFF; DNA: TGTGCCAGCGGACTCCCGGGACTAGGCAATGAGCAGTTCTTC
size: few; V: TRBV27; D: -; J: TRBJ1-1; CDR3: CASRERGHNTEAFF; DNA: TGTGCCAGCAGGGAAAGGGGACATAACACTGAAGCTTTCTTT
size: few; V: TRBV10-3; D: -; J: TRBJ1-2; CDR3: CAISESVLGYTF; DNA: TGTGCCATCAGTGAGTCTGTTCTTGGCTACACCTTC
size: -; V: TRBV27; D: -; J: TRBJ1-2; CDR3: CASSLSQNYGYTF; DNA: TGTGCCAGCAGTTTATCTCAGAACTATGGCTACACCTTC
size: -; V: TRBV3-1; D: -; J: TRBJ1-3; CDR3: CASSQDRESSSGNTIYF; DNA: TGTGCCAGCAGCCAAGACCGAGAATCTAGCTCTGGAAACACCATATATTTT
size: many; V: TRBV10-3; D: TRBD1; J: TRBJ2-7; CDR3: CAIRTGEEEQYF; DNA: TGTGCCATCAGGACAGGGGAAGAGGAGCAGTACTTC
size: many; V: TRBV28; D: -; J: TRBJ1-2; CDR3: CASSTRVVLGYGYTF; DNA: TGTGCCAGCAGTACCAGGGTCGTCTTAGGCTATGGCTACACCTTC
size: -; V: TRBV27; D: -; J: TRBJ1-5; CDR3: CASSFHPNQPQHF; DNA: TGTGCCAGCAGTTTTCACCCGAATCAGCCCCAGCATTTT
size: many; V: TRBV7-8; D: TRBD2; J: TRBJ2-3; CDR3: CASSLALYPLSGGPRDTQYF; DNA: TGTGCCAGCAGCTTAGCGCTCTATCCCCTGAGCGGGGGGCCAAGGGATACGCAGTATTTT
size: -; V: TRBV27; D: -; J: TRBJ2-1; CDR3: CASRSGTLNEQFF; DNA: TGTGCCAGCCGATCCGGGACTCTCAATGAGCAGTTCTTC
size: -; V: TRBV18; D: -; J: TRBJ2-1; CDR3: CASSPAGDTRYNEQFF; DNA: TGTGCCAGCTCACCAGCAGGGGACACGAGATACAATGAGCAGTTCTTC
size: -; V: TRBV5-4; D: -; J: TRBJ1-2; CDR3: CASSLKPGGSYYGYTF; DNA: TGTGCCAGCAGCTTGAAGCCTGGAGGTAGTTACTATGGCTACACCTTC
size: few; V: TRBV14; D: TRBD2; J: TRBJ2-1; CDR3: CASSQGFGGRALREQFF; DNA: TGTGCCAGCAGCCAAGGATTCGGCGGGAGGGCCCTCAGGGAGCAGTTCTTC
size: many; V: TRBV27; D: -; J: TRBJ2-3; CDR3: CASSLSRGYTQYF; DNA: TGTGCCAGCAGTTTATCGAGAGGATATACGCAGTATTTT
size: -; V: TRBV2; D: TRBD1; J: TRBJ2-3; CDR3: CASSPWTGRTSTDTQYF; DNA: TGTGCCAGCAGTCCTTGGACAGGAAGGACTAGCACAGATACGCAGTATTTT
size: -; V: TRBV10-3; D: TRBD2; J: TRBJ2-2; CDR3: CAIRGLAGEVSTGELFF; DNA: TGTGCCATAAGAGGACTAGCGGGAGAAGTCAGCACCGGGGAGCTGTTTTTT
size: many; V: TRBV6-5; D: -; J: TRBJ2-7; CDR3: CASSQGSHEQYF; DNA: TGTGCCAGCAGCCAGGGGTCCCACGAGCAGTACTTC
size: many; V: TRBV12-3/TRBV12-4; D: -; J: TRBJ2-7; CDR3: CASSSLAGSHEQYF; DNA: TGTGCCAGCAGTTCCTTGGCGGGGTCCCACGAGCAGTACTTC
size: many; V: TRBV7-9; D: TRBD2; J: TRBJ2-5; CDR3: CASSLKTSDLRQYF; DNA: TGTGCCAGCAGCTTAAAGACTAGCGACCTGAGGCAGTACTTC
size: -; V: TRBV6-4; D: TRBD1; J: TRBJ2-7; CDR3: CASKTGTGNSEQYF; DNA: TGTGCCAGCAAAACCGGGACAGGGAATTCAGAGCAGTACTTC
size: few; V: TRBV13; D: -; J: TRBJ1-4; CDR3: CASRQGPTNEKLFF; DNA: TGTGCCAGCAGGCAGGGGCCAACTAATGAAAAACTGTTTTTT
size: few; V: TRBV19; D: -; J: TRBJ2-7; CDR3: CASRRGSGYEQYF; DNA: TGTGCCAGTAGAAGAGGGTCGGGCTACGAGCAGTACTTC
size: -; V: TRBV27; D: TRBD1; J: TRBJ1-2; CDR3: CASSSLLRGHDGYTF; DNA: TGTGCCAGCAGTTCACTTCTTAGGGGGCATGATGGCTACACCTTC
size: -; V: TRBV19; D: -; J: TRBJ2-1; CDR3: CASTNPLYNVQFF; DNA: TGTGCCAGTACCAACCCGCTGTACAATGTTCAGTTCTTC
size: few; V: TRBV2; D: -; J: TRBJ2-1; CDR3: CASSPRKKAYNEQFF; DNA: TGTGCCAGCAGTCCCCGTAAAAAAGCTTACAATGAGCAGTTCTTC
size: -; V: TRBV6-1; D: TRBD1; J: TRBJ2-7; CDR3: CASGQASYEQYF; DNA: TGTGCCAGCGGACAGGCTAGTTACGAGCAGTACTTC
size: few; V: TRBV4-2; D: -; J: TRBJ2-2; CDR3: CASSRGRGNTGELFF; DNA: TGTGCCAGCAGTAGGGGGAGAGGGAACACCGGGGAGCTGTTTTTT
size: many; V: TRBV6-1; D: -; J: TRBJ2-7; CDR3: CASSPEGGQYF; DNA: TGTGCCAGCAGTCCCGAGGGAGGGCAGTACTTC
size: few; V: TRBV4-1; D: TRBD2; J: TRBJ2-3; CDR3: CASKRAGGSTDTQYF; DNA: TGCGCCAGCAAACGGGCGGGAGGGAGCACAGATACGCAGTATTTT
size: -; V: TRBV12-3/TRBV12-4; D: -; J: TRBJ2-3; CDR3: CASSFAYGGDTQYF; DNA: TGTGCCAGCAGTTTTGCTTACGGGGGAGATACGCAGTATTTT
size: many; V: TRBV25-1; D: TRBD1; J: TRBJ2-1; CDR3: CASRGPGQGQDEQFF; DNA: TGTGCCAGCCGCGGACCGGGACAGGGACAAGATGAGCAGTTCTTC